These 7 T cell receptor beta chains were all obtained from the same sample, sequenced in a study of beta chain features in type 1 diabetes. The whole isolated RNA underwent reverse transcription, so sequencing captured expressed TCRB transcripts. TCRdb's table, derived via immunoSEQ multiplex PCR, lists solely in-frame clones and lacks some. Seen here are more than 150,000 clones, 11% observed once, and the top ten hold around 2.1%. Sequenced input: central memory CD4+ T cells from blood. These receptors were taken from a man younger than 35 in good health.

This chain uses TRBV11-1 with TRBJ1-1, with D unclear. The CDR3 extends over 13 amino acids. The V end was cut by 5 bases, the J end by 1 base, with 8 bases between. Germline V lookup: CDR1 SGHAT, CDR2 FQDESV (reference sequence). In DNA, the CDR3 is TGTGCCAGCAGCCCCTCTGAGAACACTGAAGCTTTCTTT. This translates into CASSPSENTEAFF.

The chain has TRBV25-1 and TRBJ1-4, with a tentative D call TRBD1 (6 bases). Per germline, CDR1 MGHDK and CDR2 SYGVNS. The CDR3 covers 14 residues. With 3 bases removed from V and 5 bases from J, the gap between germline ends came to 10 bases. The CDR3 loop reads CASSDYRGNEKLFF. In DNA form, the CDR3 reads TGTGCCAGCAGTGATTATAGGGGGAATGAAAAACTGTTTTTT.

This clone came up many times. The CDR3, as DNA: TGTGCCAGCAGCTTAGCCGGACTTAACGAGCAGTACTTC. This encodes CASSLAGLNEQYF. V gene TRBV7-2 combines with J gene TRBJ2-7; possibly TRBD2 for D (5 bases). V was trimmed by 0 bases and J by 5 bases, leaving 8 bases between them. This CDR3 contains 13 residues. Germline loops: CDR1 SGHTA, CDR2 FQGNSA.

The CDR3 DNA sequence: TGTGCCAGCAGTTTACAGGGACGGCTGAATGAAAAACTGTTTTTT. This codes for CASSLQGRLNEKLFF. The chain links TRBV28 to TRBJ1-4; D perhaps matches TRBD1 (5 bases). This CDR3 has 15 amino acids. In germline, CDR1 is MDHEN, CDR2 SYDVKM. The V gene lost 2 bases and the J gene lost 5 bases, with 12 bases spanning the gap.

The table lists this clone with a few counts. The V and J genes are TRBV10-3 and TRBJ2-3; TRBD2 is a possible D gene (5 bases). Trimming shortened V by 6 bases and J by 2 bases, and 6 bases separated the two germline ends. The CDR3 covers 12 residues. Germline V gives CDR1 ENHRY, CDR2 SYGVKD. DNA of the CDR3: TGTGCCATCAGGGGAGACACAGATACGCAGTATTTT. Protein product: CAIRGDTDTQYF.

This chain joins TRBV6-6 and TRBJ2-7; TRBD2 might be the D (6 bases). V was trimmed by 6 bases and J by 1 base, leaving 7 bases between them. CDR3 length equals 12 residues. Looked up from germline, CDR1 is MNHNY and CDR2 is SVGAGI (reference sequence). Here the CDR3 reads CASSGGSYEQYF. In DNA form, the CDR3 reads TGTGCCAGCAGCGGGGGATCCTACGAGCAGTACTTC.

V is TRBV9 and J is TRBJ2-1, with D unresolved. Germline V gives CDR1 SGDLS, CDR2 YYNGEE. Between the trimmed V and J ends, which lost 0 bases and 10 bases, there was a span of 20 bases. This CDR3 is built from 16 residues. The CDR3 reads CASSVGTPVADAEQFF. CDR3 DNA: TGTGCCAGCAGCGTAGGCACGCCGGTCGCCGACGCAGAGCAGTTCTTC.